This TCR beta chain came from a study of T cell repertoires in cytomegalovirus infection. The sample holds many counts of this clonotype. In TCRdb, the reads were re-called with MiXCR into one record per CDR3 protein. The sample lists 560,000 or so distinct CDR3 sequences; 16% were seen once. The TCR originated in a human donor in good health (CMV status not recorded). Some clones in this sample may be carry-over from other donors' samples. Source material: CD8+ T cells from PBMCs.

CDR3 DNA: TGTGCCAGCAGTTTGGGCAAGACCCAGTACTTC. This sequence encodes CASSLGKTQYF. The rearrangement uses TRBV27 and TRBJ2-5, with D unresolved. CDR3 length equals 11 residues. Germline V gene data show CDR1 as MNHEY and CDR2 as SMNVEV (reference sequence). Trimming cost V 3 bases and J 6 bases, with 5 bases left between them.